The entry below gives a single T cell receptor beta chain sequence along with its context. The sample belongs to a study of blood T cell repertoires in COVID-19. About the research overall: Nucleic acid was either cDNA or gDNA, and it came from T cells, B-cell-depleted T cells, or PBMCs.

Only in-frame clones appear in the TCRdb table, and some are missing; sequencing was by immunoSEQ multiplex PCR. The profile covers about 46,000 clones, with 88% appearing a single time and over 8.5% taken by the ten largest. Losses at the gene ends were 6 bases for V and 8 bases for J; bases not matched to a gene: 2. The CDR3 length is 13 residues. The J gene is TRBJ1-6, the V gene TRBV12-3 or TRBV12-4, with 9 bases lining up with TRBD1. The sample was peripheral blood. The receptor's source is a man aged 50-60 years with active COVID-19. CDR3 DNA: TGTGCCAGCAGGGACAGGGGCGATTCACCCCTCCACTTT. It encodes CASRDRGDSPLHF.